These 22 T cell receptor beta chains originate from one sample sequenced in a study of CD4 T cells in relation to SARS-CoV-2 and coronaviruses. Measured with immunoSEQ multiplex PCR; TCRdb has only the in-frame clones, and not every one. The sample has more than 35,000 clones, about 80% seen once. Antigen specificity for these receptors is unknown. The sequenced sample was memory CD4+ T cells from PBMCs, cultured in vitro. The receptors come from an adult with COVID-19.

This chain connects TRBV3-1 (or the pseudogene TRBV3-2) to TRBJ1-5; D is ambiguous. V was clipped by 3 bases and J by 2 bases, with 2 bases between them. CDR3 length equals 12 residues. Germline V gene data show CDR1 as LGHDT and CDR2 as YNNKEL (reference sequence). This CDR3 is CASSQGNQPQHF. CDR3 in DNA: TGTGCCAGCAGCCAGGGCAATCAGCCCCAGCATTTT.

The chain is built from TRBV30 and TRBJ1-2, with 10 nucleotides matching TRBD1. Looked up from germline, CDR1 is GTSNPN and CDR2 is SVGIG (reference sequence). Trimming at V came to 5 bases and at J to 1 base, leaving 4 bases not matched to a gene. CDR3 length equals 14 residues. CDR3 in DNA: TGTGCCTGGGGAAGGGACAGGGGTAACTATGGCTACACCTTC. Translated: CAWGRDRGNYGYTF.

This chain connects TRBV28 to TRBJ1-4; 7 nucleotides agree with TRBD1. The CDR3 extends over 15 amino acids. The V gene end was trimmed by 8 bases and the J gene end by 7 bases; junction bases not matched to a gene: 13. Germline CDR1 is MDHEN and CDR2 is SYDVKM. This CDR3 is CASRRGGGLSEKLFF. The CDR3 bases are TGTGCCAGCCGCCGAGGGGGCGGTTTAAGTGAAAAACTGTTTTTT.

The chain combines TRBV3-1 (or the pseudogene TRBV3-2) with TRBJ2-5, with TRBD1 identical over 7 bases. V dropped 4 bases and J dropped 12; count of bases not matched to a gene: 8. The CDR3 runs to 12 residues. Germline assignment: CDR1 LGHDT and CDR2 YNNKEL (reference sequence). This CDR3 reads CASSLPRDSKYF. CDR3 DNA sequence: TGTGCCAGCAGCCTCCCCCGGGACAGCAAGTACTTC.

The CDR3 region has the DNA TGCAGCGTCGCCCGACAGAGGAGCACAGATACGCAGTATTTT. It translates to CSVARQRSTDTQYF. This rearrangement joins TRBV29-1 to TRBJ2-3, with a weak D call TRBD1 (5 bases). CDR3 size: 14 residues. Germline CDR1 is SQVTM and CDR2 is ANQGSEA. V dropped 6 bases and J dropped 0 bases, with 13 bases sitting between them.

V is TRBV6-5 and J is TRBJ2-7; TRBD2 matches at 7 bases. This CDR3 is 15 amino acids long. V lost 5 bases to trimming and J lost 3 bases; unmatched junction nucleotides: 10. Germline V gives CDR1 MNHEY, CDR2 SVGAGI. As DNA, the CDR3 is TGTGCCAGCAGTATTGGGCGGCTAGCGGTCTACGAGCAGTACTTC. This codes for CASSIGRLAVYEQYF.

The rearrangement joins TRBV9 to TRBJ1-4; D is possibly TRBD1 (5 bases). The length of the CDR3 is 15 residues. V gave up 3 bases and J gave up 6 bases, with 15 bases separating them. Per the germline V gene, CDR1 is SGDLS and CDR2 is YYNGEE. CDR3 in amino acids: CASSARGEDHEKLFF. CDR3 in DNA: TGTGCCAGCAGCGCCCGAGGGGAGGATCATGAAAAACTGTTTTTT.

The table lists this clone with a few counts. This chain's CDR3 is CASSLVVGLGLNEKLFF. CDR3 nucleotides: TGTGCCAGCAGCTTAGTCGTCGGGCTGGGCTTAAATGAAAAACTGTTTTTT. This chain joins TRBV7-9 and TRBJ1-4, with unresolved D. This CDR3 region has 17 residues. Germline CDR1 reads SEHNR; CDR2 reads FQNEAQ (reference sequence). The V end was cut by 1 base, the J end by 5 bases, with 17 bases between.

There are a few counts of this clone. The genes are TRBV6-5 and TRBJ1-1, with unresolved D. There are 13 residues in the CDR3. Trimming removed 5 bases from V and 0 bases from J, with 7 bases in between. Germline values: CDR1 MNHEY, CDR2 SVGAGI. The CDR3 sequence: CASSRKMNTEAFF. Here the CDR3 DNA reads TGTGCCAGCAGTAGGAAGATGAACACTGAAGCTTTCTTT.

The chain links TRBV5-4 to TRBJ2-3, with D possibly TRBD2 on 6 matching bases. Deletions cut 0 bases from V and 2 bases from J, with 13 bases between. CDR1 SGHNT and CDR2 YYREEE come from the germline V gene (reference sequence). The CDR3 runs to 16 residues. The CDR3 protein is CASSLVVGGPTDTQYF. The CDR3 DNA reads TGTGCCAGCAGCTTGGTTGTGGGAGGCCCCACAGATACGCAGTATTTT. Looking up the rest from reference TRBV5-4 and TRBJ2-3 gives the full variable domain: ETGVTQSPTHLIKTRGQQVTLRCSSQSGHNTVSWYQQALGQGPQFIFQYYREEENGRGNFPPRFSGLQFPNYSSELNVNALELDDSALYLCASSLVVGGPTDTQYFGPGTRLTVL.

This clone was counted between two and nine times. The chain is built from TRBV29-1 and TRBJ2-7; D is uncertain. CDR1 SQVTM and CDR2 ANQGSEA come from the germline V gene. The V gene lost 7 bases and the J gene lost 9 bases, with 19 bases spanning the gap. This CDR3 has 12 amino acids. DNA of the CDR3: TGCAGCGCAGGCGAGACCTCTTCTCGGCAGTACTTC. Protein: CSAGETSSRQYF.

This clone occurred once. This rearrangement joins TRBV4-3 to TRBJ2-1; D unresolved. Germline lookup yields CDR1 LGHNA and CDR2 YSLEER. The CDR3 has 17 residues. With 0 bases removed from V and 4 bases from J, the gap between germline ends came to 16 bases. Here the CDR3 reads CASSQDGLSLGYNEQFF. CDR3 DNA sequence: TGCGCCAGCAGCCAAGATGGGTTAAGCCTGGGGTACAATGAGCAGTTCTTC.

The chain joins TRBV7-8 to TRBJ2-1; 7 bases map to TRBD1. CDR1 is SGHVS and CDR2 is FQNEAQ in the germline V gene. The CDR3 runs to 18 residues. V shed 5 bases, J shed 0 bases, and the junction held 13 bases outside the gene matches. The CDR3 sequence: CASSLLSFRGTSYNEQFF. The CDR3 DNA sequence: TGTGCCAGCAGCCTTCTCTCGTTCAGGGGGACCTCCTACAATGAGCAGTTCTTC.

J is TRBJ2-1 and V is TRBV7-9, with TRBD2 matching 7 bases. The CDR3 length is 16 residues. From germline, CDR1 is SEHNR and CDR2 FQNEAQ (reference sequence). Trimming at V came to 4 bases and at J to 0 bases, leaving 6 bases not matched to a gene. The CDR3 loop reads CASSYTAGSSYNEQFF. DNA for the CDR3: TGTGCCAGCAGCTACACAGCGGGGAGCTCCTACAATGAGCAGTTCTTC.

The chain uses TRBV15 and TRBJ2-5; TRBD2 matches at 10 bases. The CDR3 spans 15 residues. Germline trimming cut 1 base from V and 3 bases from J; bases unmatched to any gene: 2. Germline CDR1 reads LNHNV; CDR2 reads YYDKDF (reference sequence). The CDR3 DNA sequence: TGTGCCACCAGCAGAGGGCTAGCGGGAGAAGAGACCCAGTACTTC. It codes for CATSRGLAGEETQYF.

The table lists this clone with a few counts. This chain joins TRBV11-2 and TRBJ1-3, with a weak D call TRBD1 (6 bases). Trimming shortened V by 4 bases and J by 0 bases, and 13 bases separated the two germline ends. This CDR3 contains 16 residues. CDR1 is SGHAT and CDR2 is FQNNGV in the germline V gene. The CDR3 reads CASSSLQGVSGNTIYF. The DNA for the CDR3 is TGTGCCAGCAGCTCCCTACAGGGCGTCTCTGGAAACACCATATATTTT.

The V call is TRBV6-1, the J call TRBJ2-3, with D perhaps TRBD2 (6 bases). Germline V CDR1 and CDR2: MNHNS, SASEGT. V was shortened by 1 base and J by 5 bases, with 13 bases between the two germline ends. This CDR3 region has 15 residues. The CDR3 protein is CASSEGYGSQDTQYF. CDR3 nucleotides: TGTGCCAGCAGTGAAGGGTACGGGAGCCAAGATACGCAGTATTTT.

A few counts support this clone. V gene TRBV9 combines with J gene TRBJ2-7; unclear D gene. V lost 5 bases and J lost 3, with 6 bases in between. The CDR3 is 11 amino acids. The V gene's germline CDR1 is SGDLS and CDR2 YYNGEE. The CDR3 DNA is TGTGCCAGCAGACGATTCTACGAGCAGTACTTC. It specifies CASRRFYEQYF.

This clone was picked up a small number of times. The rearrangement joins TRBV5-1 to TRBJ1-1; D gene ambiguous. The CDR3 runs to 15 residues. V lost 3 bases and J 5 bases, leaving 17 bases between the germline ends. Germline CDR1 SGHRS, CDR2 YFSETQ. CDR3 bases: TGCGCCAGCAGCTCCTCACAATCAGGCCGAACTGAAGCTTTCTTT. Amino acids: CASSSSQSGRTEAFF.

The chain joins TRBV5-3 to TRBJ2-7; 7 bases agree with TRBD2. TRBV5-3 is an open reading frame, and its role is uncertain. The J segment lost 1 base and the V segment lost 0 bases, leaving 13 bases of the junction unmatched. The CDR3 runs to 18 residues. This CDR3 is CARSLVFGREWVSYEQYF. The CDR3 region has the DNA TGTGCCAGAAGCTTGGTATTTGGGCGGGAGTGGGTTTCCTACGAGCAGTACTTC.

The chain has TRBV2 and TRBJ2-3; 9 bases are a match to TRBD2. This CDR3 has 15 amino acids. Germline-derived CDR1 and CDR2 are SNHLY and FYNNEI. The V segment lost 8 bases and the J segment 1 base; nucleotides outside the gene matches: 7. The CDR3: CASGPRLAGTDTQYF. The CDR3 region has the DNA TGTGCCAGCGGGCCAAGACTAGCGGGCACAGATACGCAGTATTTT.

The rearrangement links TRBV9 to TRBJ2-5, with 11 bases lining up with TRBD2. V was pared by 6 bases and J by 3 bases, with 10 bases of the junction left unmatched. In germline, CDR1 is SGDLS, CDR2 YYNGEE. The CDR3 spans 16 residues. Here the CDR3 DNA reads TGTGCCAGCACCCGTGCGCCGGGACTAGCGGAAGAGACCCAGTACTTC. It yields the protein CASTRAPGLAEETQYF.